This T cell receptor beta chain was identified in a study of OX40 agonist ivuxolimab in advanced cancers. In terms of the full investigation: The costimulatory receptor OX40 (CD134) was targeted by ivuxolimab, a fully human IgG2 agonistic monoclonal antibody. A male proportion of roughly 80% and a mean age of around 60 years, ranging from about 23 to 90, were recorded for the dose-escalation cohort. Partial responses occurred in three dose-escalation patients, of whom one had hepatocellular carcinoma and two had cutaneous melanoma. The paper covers the monotherapy dose-escalation part of the phase I ivuxolimab trial, which included N of about 50 patients. Of the 50 or so patients in dose escalation, 19 had hepatocellular carcinoma, some 15 had melanoma, 9 had renal cell carcinoma and 9 had head and neck cancer. Peripheral TCRbeta sequencing aimed to test whether ivuxolimab altered TCR sequence diversity and caused clonal T-cell expansion. Prior anti-PD-1, anti-PD-L1 or anti-CTLA-4 therapy was permitted, and checkpoint inhibitors had been received by roughly 40% of dose-escalation patients. Intravenous ivuxolimab was administered to patients every 2 weeks at six dose levels: 0.01, 0.1, 0.3, 1.5, 3 and 10 mg/kg.

Patients with autoimmune disease history or receiving systemic immunosuppression were excluded from the trial. Peripheral blood for TCR sequencing was collected from all dose cohorts at baseline, on cycle 4 day 1, and on cycle 7 day 1. Samples came from an open-label, multicenter, first-in-human phase I dose-escalation trial of ivuxolimab. Adults with locally advanced or metastatic melanoma, renal cell carcinoma, hepatocellular carcinoma or head and neck squamous cell carcinoma were enrolled in the trial. CD4+ and CD8+ T cells were sorted separately from peripheral blood before TCR sequencing. Study-level results and caveats: Low levels of normalized T-cell clonal expansion were also seen in some nonresponding patients. Partial responders in the 0.1-3.0 mg/kg groups had among the lowest normalized peripheral clonal expansion, especially among CD8+ T cells. After ivuxolimab, CD8+ T cells had more expanded clones than CD4+ T cells on average. At doses of 0.1 to 3.0 mg/kg, clonal expansion of both CD4+ and CD8+ T cells in blood was seen between baseline and week 6. Which antigens the clonally expanded peripheral T cells were specific for was not determined.

From the cysteine up to the phenylalanine, the CDR3 has a length of 15 residues. Only CDR3 DNA remains: 45 bases, in frame from the first base. Taken from the germline V gene, the CDR1 and CDR2 loops are SGHDT and YYEEEE. V sheds 3 bases and J sheds 6 bases, leaving 13 bases between their ends. Details on this clone: Its antigen target is currently unknown. No quality values exist for individual bases; no much larger clone is one base distant.

Genomic DNA was isolated from the sorted cells so that the TCRbeta CDR3 region could be sequenced. TCRbeta CDR3 regions were sequenced using the immunoSEQ Assay. The clones in this table, taken by TCRdb from immuneACCESS, are in-frame only. Not every clone is retained; where verified, under half of the shortfall comes from an unresolved V gene, and the cause of the rest is unknown. The sample data list 65,000 to 85,000 clones, and 75% to 90% of these were observed just once. The ten largest account for under 7% of the sample. The material sequenced was CD4+ or CD8+ T cells sorted from blood, taken in a trial of the OX40 agonist ivuxolimab. This clonotype was obtained from an adult with an advanced solid tumor such as melanoma, head and neck, liver or kidney cancer. Rearrangement joined TRBV5-6 to TRBJ1-6; tentative D gene TRBD1, with 5 bases matching. The CDR3 reads as follows: CASSSDTGFNSPLHF. In nucleotides, the sequence is TGTGCCAGCAGCTCGGACACAGGATTTAATTCACCCCTCCACTTT.